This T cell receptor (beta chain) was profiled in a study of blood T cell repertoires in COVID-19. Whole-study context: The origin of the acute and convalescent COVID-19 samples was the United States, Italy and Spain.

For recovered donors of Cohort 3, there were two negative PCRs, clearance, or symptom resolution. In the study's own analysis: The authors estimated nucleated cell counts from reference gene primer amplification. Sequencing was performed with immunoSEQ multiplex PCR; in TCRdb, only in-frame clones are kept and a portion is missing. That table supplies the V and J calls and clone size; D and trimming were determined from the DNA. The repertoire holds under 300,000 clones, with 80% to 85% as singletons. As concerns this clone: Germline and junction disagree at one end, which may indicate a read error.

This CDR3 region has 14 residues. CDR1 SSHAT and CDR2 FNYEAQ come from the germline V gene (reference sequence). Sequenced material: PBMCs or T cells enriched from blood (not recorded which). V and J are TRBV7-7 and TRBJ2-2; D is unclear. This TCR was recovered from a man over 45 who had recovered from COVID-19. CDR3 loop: CASSRALTPGELFF. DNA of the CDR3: TGTGCTAGCAGCCGTGCTTTGACTCCCGGGGAGCTGTTTTTT.